The TCR beta chain under discussion was sequenced for a study of blood T cell repertoires in COVID-19. Overall study: Specimens from acute and convalescent COVID-19 originated in the United States, Italy and Spain. Nucleic acid was either cDNA or gDNA, and it came from T cells, B-cell-depleted T cells, or PBMCs.

As processed by the authors: Estimated nucleated cell counts came from reference gene primer amplification. The data were produced by immunoSEQ multiplex PCR, yet TCRdb's version contains in-frame clones alone and is incomplete. From that table come the V and J calls and clone size; the DNA was used to work out D and trimming. The profile shows approximately 130,000 clones, roughly nine tenths of them singletons. The CDR3 runs to 14 residues. The germline CDR1 and CDR2 sequences are LGHDT and YNNKEL (reference sequence). V was cut by 6 bases and J by 6 bases, with 15 bases left in between. The sample consisted of peripheral blood. The clonotype originates from a man aged 65 to 79 with active or convalescent COVID-19. This chain joins TRBV3-1 (or the pseudogene TRBV3-2) and TRBJ1-3; the D gene is possibly TRBD1 (5 bases). CDR3 protein: CASSPPGLQNTIYF. CDR3 bases: TGTGCCAGCAGTCCCCCGGGACTACAAAACACCATATATTTT.